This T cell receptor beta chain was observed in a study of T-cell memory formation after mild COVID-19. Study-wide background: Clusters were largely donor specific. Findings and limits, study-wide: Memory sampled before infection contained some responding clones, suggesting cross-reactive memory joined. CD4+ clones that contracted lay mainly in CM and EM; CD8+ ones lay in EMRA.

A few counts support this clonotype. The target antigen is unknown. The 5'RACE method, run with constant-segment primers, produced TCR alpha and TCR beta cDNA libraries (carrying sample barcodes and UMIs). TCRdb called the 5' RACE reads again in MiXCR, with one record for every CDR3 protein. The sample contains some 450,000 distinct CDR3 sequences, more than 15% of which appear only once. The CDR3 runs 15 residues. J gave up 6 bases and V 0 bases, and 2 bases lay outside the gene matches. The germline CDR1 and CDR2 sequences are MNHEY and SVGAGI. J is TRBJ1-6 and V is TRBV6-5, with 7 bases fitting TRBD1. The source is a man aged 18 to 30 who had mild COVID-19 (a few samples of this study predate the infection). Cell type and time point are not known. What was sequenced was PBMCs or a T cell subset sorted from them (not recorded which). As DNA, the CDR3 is TGTGCCAGCAGTTACTCGGGACAGCTTAATTCACCCCTCCACTTT. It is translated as CASSYSGQLNSPLHF.